A selection of T cell receptor beta chains follows, all from one sample in a study of shared clonotypes between healthy human individuals. Clones were read by immunoSEQ multiplex PCR, and TCRdb kept only the in-frame ones, dropping some. The sample holds about 2 million clones, about 95% seen once. Sequenced sample: naive CD8+ T cells sorted from blood. The receptors were sampled from a man in his late teens or twenties in good health. The CDR3 runs from the conserved cysteine through the conserved F or W. A D gene is named only where the DNA matches it firmly.

D: NA
V: TRBV5-1
J: TRBJ1-2
length: 15
CDR3: CASSSGTDTNYGYTF

D: TRBD2
V: TRBV13
J: TRBJ2-1
length: 15
CDR3: CASSPDSTGGNEQFF

D: NA
V: TRBV21-1
J: TRBJ1-5
length: 15
CDR3: CASSNGTGRNQPQHF

D: NA
V: TRBV28
J: TRBJ2-7
length: 14
CDR3: CASSTPGSSYEQYF

D: NA
V: TRBV9
J: TRBJ1-2
length: 14
CDR3: CVYKPPGGEVGYTF

D: NA
V: TRBV4-1
J: TRBJ2-3
length: 16
CDR3: CASSQGLWGVGDTQYF

D: TRBD2
V: TRBV7-6
J: TRBJ2-7
length: 19
CDR3: CASSLARGLAGDHSYEQYF

D: NA
V: TRBV18
J: TRBJ1-2
length: 13
CDR3: CASSSNGDYGYTF

D: NA
V: TRBV15
J: TRBJ2-3
length: 16
CDR3: CATSRAVAPGTDTQYF

D: NA
V: TRBV13
J: TRBJ2-7
length: 13
CDR3: CASSLPQENEQYF

D: NA
V: TRBV19
J: TRBJ2-7
length: 13
CDR3: CARPDRFSYEQYF

D: TRBD1
V: TRBV28
J: TRBJ1-1
length: 14
CDR3: CASSSPRQGTEAFF

D: TRBD1
V: TRBV4-1
J: TRBJ1-4
length: 14
CDR3: CASSPRQGNEKLFF

D: NA
V: TRBV19
J: TRBJ2-1
length: 16
CDR3: CASSIVSSGSYNEQFF

D: NA
V: TRBV5-4
J: TRBJ1-1
length: 14
CDR3: CASRNRDTYTEAFF

D: TRBD1
V: TRBV4-1
J: TRBJ1-2
length: 17
CDR3: CASSPRTGGILDYGYTF

D: TRBD2
V: TRBV5-1
J: TRBJ2-2
length: 18
CDR3: CASSPRTSGTSPPGELFF

D: TRBD2
V: TRBV2
J: TRBJ2-7
length: 16
CDR3: CASSEGPGTSGYEQYF

D: TRBD1
V: TRBV4-1
J: TRBJ2-7
length: 15
CDR3: CASSQGDRIMYEQYF

D: NA
V: TRBV2
J: TRBJ2-4
length: 16
CDR3: CASSEKASLAKNIQYF

D: TRBD2
V: TRBV7-2
J: TRBJ2-7
length: 18
CDR3: CASSFRASGILPGYEQYF

D: NA
V: TRBV30
J: TRBJ1-5
length: 15
CDR3: CAWSFGPGSNQPQHF

D: TRBD2
V: TRBV7-8
J: TRBJ2-2
length: 16
CDR3: CASSWGLAGASGELFF

D: TRBD1
V: TRBV27
J: TRBJ2-7
length: 16
CDR3: CASKQSPGTASYEQYF

D: NA
V: TRBV5-1
J: TRBJ1-3
length: 15
CDR3: CASSLDTRSGNTIYF

D: TRBD1
V: TRBV5-1
J: TRBJ1-3
length: 15
CDR3: CASSWSGGEGNTIYF

D: NA
V: TRBV7-8
J: TRBJ1-2
length: 13
CDR3: CASSSIDRPGYTF

D: NA
V: TRBV5-6
J: TRBJ2-5
length: 13
CDR3: CASSLVTGETQYF

D: NA
V: TRBV9
J: TRBJ2-7
length: 13
CDR3: CASSVGPSYEQYF

D: TRBD1
V: TRBV13
J: TRBJ2-4
length: 16
CDR3: CASSYRGQGLVDIQYF

D: NA
V: TRBV11-3
J: TRBJ2-3
length: 13
CDR3: CASSLEVGAKEYF

D: TRBD1
V: TRBV27
J: TRBJ1-1
length: 17
CDR3: CASTPGPGTGVNTEAFF

D: NA
V: TRBV5-1
J: TRBJ1-2
length: 13
CDR3: CASSFTENYGYTF

D: TRBD1
V: TRBV28
J: TRBJ2-2
length: 15
CDR3: CASIPGQGYTGELFF

D: TRBD1
V: TRBV7-9
J: TRBJ2-7
length: 11
CDR3: CASTAGGEQYF

D: NA
V: TRBV4-1
J: TRBJ2-7
length: 15
CDR3: CASSQEPGVSYEQYF

D: NA
V: TRBV5-6
J: TRBJ1-5
length: 14
CDR3: CASSSQGYNQPQHF

D: NA
V: TRBV11-1
J: TRBJ2-1
length: 13
CDR3: CASSLGLYNEQFF

D: TRBD1
V: TRBV10-2
J: TRBJ2-1
length: 12
CDR3: CASGQGYNEQFF

D: NA
V: TRBV5-4
J: TRBJ2-7
length: 14
CDR3: CASSSNYNSYEQYF

D: NA
V: TRBV5-8
J: TRBJ1-5
length: 15
CDR3: CASSLGTLDNQPQHF

D: NA
V: TRBV11-2
J: TRBJ1-1
length: 13
CDR3: CASSQIMNTEAFF

D: NA
V: TRBV11-2
J: TRBJ1-4
length: 14
CDR3: CASSLTPGGEKLFF

D: NA
V: TRBV9
J: TRBJ2-7
length: 13
CDR3: CASSVDRVSEQYF

D: NA
V: TRBV5-4
J: TRBJ2-5
length: 12
CDR3: CASSGGLETQYF

D: TRBD2
V: TRBV19
J: TRBJ2-7
length: 16
CDR3: CASSIYGLAGTYEQYF

D: NA
V: TRBV30
J: TRBJ1-1
length: 11
CDR3: CAWTGGGEAFF

D: TRBD1
V: TRBV4-3
J: TRBJ1-1
length: 15
CDR3: CASSRLTGGNTEAFF

D: NA
V: TRBV28
J: TRBJ1-1
length: 14
CDR3: CASSVRGISTEAFF

D: TRBD1
V: TRBV11-2
J: TRBJ2-5
length: 17
CDR3: CASSLDEFRDRELTQYF

D: NA
V: TRBV4-1
J: TRBJ1-2
length: 15
CDR3: CASSPLEGGLYGYTF

D: NA
V: TRBV4-3
J: TRBJ1-4
length: 14
CDR3: CASSQGVTNEKLFF

D: TRBD2
V: TRBV7-2
J: TRBJ2-1
length: 16
CDR3: CASSLPDRTSHNEQFF

D: TRBD1
V: TRBV4-3
J: TRBJ1-2
length: 17
CDR3: CASSQGAPGTAYYGYTF

D: TRBD2
V: TRBV2
J: TRBJ2-1
length: 12
CDR3: CASWLAGAEQFF

D: NA
V: TRBV27
J: TRBJ2-7
length: 14
CDR3: CASSWDGDSYEQYF

D: NA
V: TRBV5-8
J: TRBJ1-1
length: 15
CDR3: CASSLWVGSNTEAFF

D: NA
V: TRBV4-3
J: TRBJ2-3
length: 16
CDR3: CASSQEAPINTDTQYF